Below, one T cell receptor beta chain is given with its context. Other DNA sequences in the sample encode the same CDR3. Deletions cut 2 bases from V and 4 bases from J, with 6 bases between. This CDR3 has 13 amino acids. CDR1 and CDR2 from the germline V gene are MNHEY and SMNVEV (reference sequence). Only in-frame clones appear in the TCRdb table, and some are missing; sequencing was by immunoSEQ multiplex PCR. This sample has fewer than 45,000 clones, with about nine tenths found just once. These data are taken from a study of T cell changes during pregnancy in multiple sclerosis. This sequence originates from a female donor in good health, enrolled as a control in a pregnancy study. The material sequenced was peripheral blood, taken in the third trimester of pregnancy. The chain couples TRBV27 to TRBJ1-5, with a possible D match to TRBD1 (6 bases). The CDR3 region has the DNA TGTGCCAGCAGTTTACAGGGGAATCAGCCCCAGCATTTT. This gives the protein CASSLQGNQPQHF.